This TCR beta chain is drawn from a study of identical twins. Study-level points and caveats: Excess sharing by twins proved weaker in beta out-of-frame sequences. These conclusions were based on statistical analysis (cross-sectional, not following the same donors).

All donors were healthy, and all were Caucasian. The CDR3 totals 16 residues. Germline values: CDR1 SGHRS, CDR2 YFSETQ. V lost 1 base and J 2 bases, leaving 14 bases between the germline ends. Turning to this clonotype: Its specificity is unknown.

TCRdb re-derived calls from the 5' RACE reads in MiXCR, one entry per CDR3 protein. The sample holds hundreds of thousands of distinct CDR3 sequences, around 12% seen once. A further study also used this sample, focusing on yellow fever vaccine responses in identical twins.

The sequence derives from a woman under 30 in good health. The sample consisted of PBMCs. The rearrangement uses TRBV5-1 and TRBJ2-3; a possible D gene is TRBD2 (6 bases). The CDR3 reads CASSLLGRDSTDTQYF. CDR3 sequence (DNA): TGCGCCAGCAGCTTGTTGGGAAGGGACTCCACAGATACGCAGTATTTT.